This TCR beta chain stems from a study of T cell responses to AZD1222 COVID-19 vaccine. The CDR3 consists of 13 residues. Germline CDR1 and CDR2: SNHLY and FYNNEI. TCRdb keeps only in-frame clones here, not all; method: immunoSEQ multiplex PCR. The table records around 92,000 clones, about 90% of them present only once. Study-wide findings and caveats: The donor cohort was predominantly white British with a female majority, and clonal diversity may have been underestimated. Reportedly, nearly half of unique spike TCRs recognized epitopes outside B.1.351/B.1.1.7 mutations.

As to this clone: Its target is not known. Relative to the germline gene, one junction end is altered; a read error may explain this.

This material consisted of peripheral blood, taken on day 0 of AZD1222 vaccination. V gene TRBV2 combines with J gene TRBJ1-6; 7 bases match TRBD1. This receptor was identified in an adult in good health. The CDR3 protein is CASGEGQRGPLHF. In nucleotides, the CDR3 is TGTGCCAGCGGTGAGGGACAGCGAGGGCCCCTCCACTTT.